This T cell receptor (beta chain) came from a study of blood T cell repertoires in COVID-19. Study at large: PBMCs, B-cell-depleted T cells, or T cells were the source of the cDNA or gDNA that made up the material.

The CDR3 covers 15 residues. The ends were cut back, 0 bases at V and 2 bases at J, with 10 bases in the middle. Germline V CDR1 and CDR2: LGHNA, YNFKEQ. Profiled with immunoSEQ multiplex PCR; TCRdb holds only in-frame clones, not every one. This table has about 230,000 clones, around 80% appearing once. Sequencing was done on a sample of peripheral blood. The sequence derives from a man between 40 and 49 years old with active or convalescent COVID-19. The V gene is TRBV4-2, the J gene TRBJ1-2, with D uncertain. The CDR3 DNA reads as TGTGCCAGCAGCCAAGAGGGAGATACCAACTATGGCTACACCTTC. This translates into CASSQEGDTNYGYTF.